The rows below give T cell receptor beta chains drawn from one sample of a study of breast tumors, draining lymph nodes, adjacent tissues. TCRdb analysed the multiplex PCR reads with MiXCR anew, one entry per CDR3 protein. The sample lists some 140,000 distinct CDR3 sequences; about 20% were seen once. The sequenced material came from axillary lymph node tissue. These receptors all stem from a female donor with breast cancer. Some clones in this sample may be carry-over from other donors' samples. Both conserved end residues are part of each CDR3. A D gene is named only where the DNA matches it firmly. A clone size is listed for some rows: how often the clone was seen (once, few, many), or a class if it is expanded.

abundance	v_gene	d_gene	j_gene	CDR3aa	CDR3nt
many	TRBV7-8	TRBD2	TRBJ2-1	CASSLTSASSYNEQFF	TGTGCCAGCAGCTTAACTAGCGCGAGCTCCTACAATGAGCAGTTCTTC
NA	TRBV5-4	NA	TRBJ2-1	CASSRLGGSENNEQFF	TGTGCCAGCAGCCGACTCGGAGGGAGTGAAAACAATGAGCAGTTCTTC
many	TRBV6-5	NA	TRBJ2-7	CASRGDNWEQYF	TGTGCCAGCAGGGGGGACAACTGGGAGCAGTACTTC
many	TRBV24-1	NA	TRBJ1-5	CATSPRGSQYSNQPQHF	TGTGCCACCAGCCCTAGGGGGTCTCAATATAGCAATCAGCCCCAGCATTTT
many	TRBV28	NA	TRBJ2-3	CASKGDSDTQYF	TGTGCCAGCAAAGGGGATTCAGATACGCAGTATTTT
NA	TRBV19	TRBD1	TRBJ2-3	CASSIPPGTGANTQYF	TGTGCCAGTAGTATTCCCCCCGGGACAGGGGCAAATACGCAGTATTTT
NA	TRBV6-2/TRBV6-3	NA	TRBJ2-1	CASTGGRNEQSF	TGTGCGAGCACCGGGGGGCGGAATGAGCAGTCCTTC
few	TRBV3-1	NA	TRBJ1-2	CASSKGVGGYTF	TGTGCCAGCAGCAAAGGGGTCGGGGGCTACACCTTC
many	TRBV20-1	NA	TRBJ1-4	CSAGLQGRSEKLFF	TGCAGTGCTGGACTACAGGGACGGAGTGAAAAACTGTTTTTT
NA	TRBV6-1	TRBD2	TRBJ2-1	CASSEGGGRNDEQFF	TGTGCCAGCAGTGAGGGGGGCGGGAGGAATGATGAGCAGTTCTTC
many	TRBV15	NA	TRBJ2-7	CATSRDRYEQYF	TGTGCCACCAGCAGAGATCGGTACGAGCAGTACTTC
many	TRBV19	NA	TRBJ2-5	CASSPNQETQYF	TGTGCCAGTAGTCCGAACCAAGAGACCCAGTACTTC
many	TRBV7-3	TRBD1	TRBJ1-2	CASSSGQGNGYTF	TGTGCCAGCAGCTCGGGACAGGGAAATGGCTACACCTTC
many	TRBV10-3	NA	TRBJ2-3	CAIIETRSDTQYF	TGTGCCATCATCGAGACAAGGTCGGATACGCAGTATTTT
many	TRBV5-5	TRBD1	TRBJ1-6	CASSLRWDSYNSPLHF	TGTGCCAGCAGCTTGAGATGGGACAGTTATAATTCACCCCTCCACTTT
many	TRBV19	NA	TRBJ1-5	CATRRNSNQPQHF	TGTGCCACTAGGAGAAATAGCAATCAGCCCCAGCATTTT
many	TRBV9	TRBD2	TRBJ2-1	CASSQIGLAAYNEQFF	TGTGCCAGCAGCCAAATCGGACTAGCGGCCTACAATGAGCAGTTCTTC
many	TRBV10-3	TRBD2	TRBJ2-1	CAILAGGNEQFF	TGTGCCATCCTCGCGGGAGGAAATGAGCAGTTCTTC
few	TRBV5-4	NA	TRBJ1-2	CASRANELIPNYGYTF	TGTGCCAGCAGGGCAAACGAGCTTATTCCTAACTATGGCTACACCTTC
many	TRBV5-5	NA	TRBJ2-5	CASSLATGNQETQYF	TGTGCCAGCAGCTTGGCAACAGGGAACCAAGAGACCCAGTACTTC
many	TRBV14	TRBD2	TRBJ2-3	CASSRTSGGAGDTQYF	TGTGCCAGCAGCCGAACTAGCGGGGGGGCCGGGGATACGCAGTATTTT
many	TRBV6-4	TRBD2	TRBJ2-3	CASSDSPGLARTDTQYF	TGTGCCAGCAGTGACTCCCCGGGACTAGCGAGAACAGATACGCAGTATTTT
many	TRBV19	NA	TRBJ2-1	CASSWGVTYNEQFF	TGTGCCAGTAGTTGGGGAGTGACCTACAATGAGCAGTTCTTC
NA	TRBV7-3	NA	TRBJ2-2	CASGLTLTAGELFF	TGTGCCAGCGGCTTAACCCTTACCGCCGGGGAGCTGTTTTTT
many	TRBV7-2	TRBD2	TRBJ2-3	CASSVSAGSGTDTQYF	TGTGCCAGCAGCGTATCAGCGGGAAGTGGGACAGATACGCAGTATTTT
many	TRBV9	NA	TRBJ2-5	CASSVAPGPIGGTQYF	TGTGCCAGCAGCGTAGCCCCTGGACCTATAGGCGGGACCCAGTACTTC
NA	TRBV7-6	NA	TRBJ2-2	CASGGRGTTTGELFF	TGTGCCAGCGGTGGCAGGGGAACAACAACCGGGGAGCTGTTTTTT
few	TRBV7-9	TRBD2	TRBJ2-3	CAGSSGGDTQYF	TGTGCCGGCAGTTCGGGGGGGGATACGCAGTATTTT
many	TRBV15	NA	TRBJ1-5	CATSSFHGNQPQHF	TGTGCCACCAGCAGCTTCCATGGCAATCAGCCCCAGCATTTT
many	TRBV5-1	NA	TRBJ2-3	CASSFRDSTDTQYF	TGCGCCAGCAGCTTCCGGGACAGCACAGATACGCAGTATTTT
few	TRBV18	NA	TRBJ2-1	CASSPAQGFPNNEQFF	TGTGCCAGCTCACCTGCACAGGGTTTCCCAAACAATGAGCAGTTCTTC
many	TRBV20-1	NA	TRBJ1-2	CSAQDNRGYGYTF	TGCAGTGCACAGGACAACAGAGGCTATGGCTACACCTTC
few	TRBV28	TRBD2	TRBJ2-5	CASSTDGLAGETQYF	TGTGCCAGCAGTACCGACGGACTAGCGGGAGAGACCCAGTACTTC
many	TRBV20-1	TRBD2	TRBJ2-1	CSARMGREGHNEQFF	TGCAGTGCTAGAATGGGGCGGGAGGGCCACAATGAGCAGTTCTTC
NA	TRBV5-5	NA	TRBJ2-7	CASSLAGNYGQYF	TGTGCCAGCAGCTTGGCCGGAAACTACGGGCAGTACTTC
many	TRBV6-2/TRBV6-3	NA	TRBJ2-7	CASGWRPGEGEQYF	TGTGCCAGCGGGTGGCGACCGGGAGAGGGAGAGCAGTACTTC
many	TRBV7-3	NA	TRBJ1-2	CASSPDRGGYGYTF	TGTGCCAGCAGCCCCGATAGGGGTGGCTATGGCTACACCTTC
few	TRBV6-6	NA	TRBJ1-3	CASSRLDSGNTIYF	TGTGCCAGCAGCCGCCTGGACTCTGGAAACACCATATATTTT
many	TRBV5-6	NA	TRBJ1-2	CASSLGVGGYGYTF	TGTGCCAGCAGCTTGGGCGTGGGAGGCTATGGCTACACCTTC
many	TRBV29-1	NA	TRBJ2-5	CSVPSVGETQYF	TGCAGCGTACCGAGCGTGGGAGAGACCCAGTACTTC